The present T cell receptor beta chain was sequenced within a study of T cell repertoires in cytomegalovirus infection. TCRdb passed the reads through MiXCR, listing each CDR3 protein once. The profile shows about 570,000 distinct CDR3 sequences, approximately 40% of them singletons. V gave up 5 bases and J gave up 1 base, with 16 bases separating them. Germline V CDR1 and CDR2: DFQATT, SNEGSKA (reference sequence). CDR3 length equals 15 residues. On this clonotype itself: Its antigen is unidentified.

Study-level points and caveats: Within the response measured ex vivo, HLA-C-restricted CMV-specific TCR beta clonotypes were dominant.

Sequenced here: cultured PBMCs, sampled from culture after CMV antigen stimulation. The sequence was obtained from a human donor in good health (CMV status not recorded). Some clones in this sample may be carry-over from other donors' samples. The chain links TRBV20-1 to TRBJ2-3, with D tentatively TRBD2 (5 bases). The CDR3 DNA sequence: TGCAGTGCTCCAGCCCTGGACTGGGGCACAGATACGCAGTATTTT. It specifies CSAPALDWGTDTQYF.